This note documents a single T cell receptor (beta chain) sequence. Its matching antigen is unknown. The data derive from a study of PD-1 blockade in classical Hodgkin lymphoma. V lost 6 bases, J lost 0 bases, and 6 bases lay in between. Germline CDR1 MDHEN, CDR2 SYDVKM. The CDR3 covers 13 residues. All patients relapsed after autologous stem cell transplantation, and brentuximab vedotin exposure varied. Generated by immunoSEQ multiplex PCR, the TCRdb table keeps only in-frame clones and is missing some. The sample holds roughly 70,000 clones, around 75% seen once. Study-level points and caveats: Newly diagnosed patients were said to have less baseline TCR diversity than healthy donors did.

This sequence joins TRBV28 and TRBJ1-5; D not certain. The sample consisted of peripheral blood mononuclear cells (PBMCs), taken before the second cycle of nivolumab. The sequence was collected from a human donor with classical Hodgkin lymphoma. The CDR3 sequence: CASRSDSNQPQHF. DNA of the CDR3: TGTGCCAGCAGATCCGATAGCAATCAGCCCCAGCATTTT.